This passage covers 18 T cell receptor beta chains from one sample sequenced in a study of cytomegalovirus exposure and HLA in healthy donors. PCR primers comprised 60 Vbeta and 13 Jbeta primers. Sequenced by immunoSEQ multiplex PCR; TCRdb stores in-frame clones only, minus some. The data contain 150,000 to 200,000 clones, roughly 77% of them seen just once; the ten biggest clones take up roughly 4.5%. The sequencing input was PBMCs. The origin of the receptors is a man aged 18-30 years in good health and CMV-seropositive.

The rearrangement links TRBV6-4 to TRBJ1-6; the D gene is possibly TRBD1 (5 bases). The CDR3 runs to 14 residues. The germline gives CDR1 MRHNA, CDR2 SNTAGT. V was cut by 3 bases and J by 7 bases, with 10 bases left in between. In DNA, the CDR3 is TGTGCCAGCAGTGAGGTCCAGGGCAATTCACCCCTCCACTTT. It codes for CASSEVQGNSPLHF.

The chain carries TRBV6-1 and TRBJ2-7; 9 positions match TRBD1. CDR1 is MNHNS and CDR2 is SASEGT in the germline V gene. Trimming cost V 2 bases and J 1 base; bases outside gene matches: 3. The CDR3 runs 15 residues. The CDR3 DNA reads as TGTGCCAGCAGTGAATGGGACAGGGCTTCCTACGAGCAGTACGTC. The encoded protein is CASSEWDRASYEQYV.

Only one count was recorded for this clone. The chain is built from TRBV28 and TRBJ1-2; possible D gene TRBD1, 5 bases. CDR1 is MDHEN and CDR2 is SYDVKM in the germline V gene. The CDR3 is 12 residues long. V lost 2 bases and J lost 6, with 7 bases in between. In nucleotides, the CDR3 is TGTGCCAGCAGTTTACCAGGGCATGGCTACACCTTC. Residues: CASSLPGHGYTF.

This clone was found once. The CDR3 region has the DNA TGCAGCGCCGGGACAGGGGATCAGCCCCAGCATTTT. It encodes CSAGTGDQPQHF. The V gene is TRBV29-1, the J gene TRBJ1-5; 10 bases are shared with TRBD1. The CDR3 has 12 residues. Germline-derived CDR1 and CDR2 are SQVTM and ANQGSEA. Germline trimming cut 7 bases from V and 5 bases from J; bases unmatched to any gene: 2.

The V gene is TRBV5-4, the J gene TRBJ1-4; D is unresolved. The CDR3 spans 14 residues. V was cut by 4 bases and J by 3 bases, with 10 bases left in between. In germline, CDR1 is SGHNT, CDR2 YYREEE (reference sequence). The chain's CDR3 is CASSPEAANEKLFF. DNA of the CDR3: TGTGCCAGCAGCCCCGAGGCGGCTAATGAAAAACTGTTTTTT.

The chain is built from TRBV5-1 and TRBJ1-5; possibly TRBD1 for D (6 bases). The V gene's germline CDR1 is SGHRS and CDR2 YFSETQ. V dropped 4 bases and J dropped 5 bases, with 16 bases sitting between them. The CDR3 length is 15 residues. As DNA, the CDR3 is TGCGCCAGCAGCCCCACAGGGAGGGAAGATCAGCCCCAGCATTTT. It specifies CASSPTGREDQPQHF.

CDR3 sequence: CSVAGQGRNYGYTF. The DNA for the CDR3 is TGCAGCGTCGCCGGACAGGGTAGGAACTATGGCTACACCTTC. The rearrangement joins TRBV29-1 to TRBJ1-2; TRBD1 agrees at 8 bases. Germline-derived CDR1 and CDR2 are SQVTM and ANQGSEA. Unmatched junction bases numbered 8, after V lost 6 bases and J lost 2 bases. The CDR3 sequence is 14 residues long.

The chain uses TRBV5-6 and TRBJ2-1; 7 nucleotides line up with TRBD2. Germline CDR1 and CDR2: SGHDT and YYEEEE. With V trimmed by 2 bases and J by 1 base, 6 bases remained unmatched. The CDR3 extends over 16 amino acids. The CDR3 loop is CASSLVLAGSYNEQFF. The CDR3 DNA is TGTGCCAGCAGCTTAGTTTTAGCGGGTTCCTACAATGAGCAGTTCTTC. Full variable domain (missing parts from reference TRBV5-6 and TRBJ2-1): DAGVTQSPTHLIKTRGQQVTLRCSPKSGHDTVSWYQQALGQGPQFIFQYYEEEERQRGNFPDRFSGHQFPNYSSELNVNALLLGDSALYLCASSLVLAGSYNEQFFGPGTRLTVL.

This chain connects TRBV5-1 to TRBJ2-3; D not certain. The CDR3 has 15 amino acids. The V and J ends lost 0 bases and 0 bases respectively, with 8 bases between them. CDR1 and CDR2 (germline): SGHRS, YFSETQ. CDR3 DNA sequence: TGCGCCAGCAGCTTGGGCGGAACTAGCACAGATACGCAGTATTTT. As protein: CASSLGGTSTDTQYF.

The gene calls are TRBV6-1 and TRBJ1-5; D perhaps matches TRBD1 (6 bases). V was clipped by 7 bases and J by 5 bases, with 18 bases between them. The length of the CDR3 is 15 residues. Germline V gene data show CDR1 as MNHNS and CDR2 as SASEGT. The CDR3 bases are TGTGCCAGCACCCATACATCGGACAGCTATCAGCCCCAGCATTTT. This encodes CASTHTSDSYQPQHF.

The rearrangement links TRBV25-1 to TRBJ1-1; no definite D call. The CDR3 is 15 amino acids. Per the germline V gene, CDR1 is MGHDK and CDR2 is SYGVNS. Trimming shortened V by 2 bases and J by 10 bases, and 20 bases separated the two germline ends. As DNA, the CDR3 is TGTGCCAGCAGTGAAACTCTGGCCTACGGCGGCGGAGCTTTCTTT. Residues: CASSETLAYGGGAFF.

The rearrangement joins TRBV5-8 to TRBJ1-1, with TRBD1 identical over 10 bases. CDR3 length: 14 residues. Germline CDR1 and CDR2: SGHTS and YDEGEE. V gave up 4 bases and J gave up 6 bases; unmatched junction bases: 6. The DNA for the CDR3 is TGTGCCAGCAGCACCGGGACAGGGGTATCTGAAGCTTTCTTT. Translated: CASSTGTGVSEAFF.

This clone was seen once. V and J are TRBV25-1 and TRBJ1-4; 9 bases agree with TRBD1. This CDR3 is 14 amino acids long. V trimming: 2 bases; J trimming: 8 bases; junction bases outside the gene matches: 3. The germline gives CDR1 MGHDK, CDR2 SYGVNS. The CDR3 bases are TGTGCCAGCAGTGAACAAGGGACAGGGGAAAAACTGTTTTTT. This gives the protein CASSEQGTGEKLFF.

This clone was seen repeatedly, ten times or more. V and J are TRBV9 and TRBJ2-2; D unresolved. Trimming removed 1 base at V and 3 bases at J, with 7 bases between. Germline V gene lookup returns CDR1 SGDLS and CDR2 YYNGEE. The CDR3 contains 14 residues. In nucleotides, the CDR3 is TGTGCCAGCAGCGTAAACTCGTACACCGGGGAGCTGTTTTTT. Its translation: CASSVNSYTGELFF.

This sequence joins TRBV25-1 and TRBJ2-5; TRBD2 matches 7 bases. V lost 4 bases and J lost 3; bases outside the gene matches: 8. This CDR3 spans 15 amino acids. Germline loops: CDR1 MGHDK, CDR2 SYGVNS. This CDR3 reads CASSAWEGSKETQYF. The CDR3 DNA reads TGTGCCAGCAGTGCGTGGGAGGGGTCTAAAGAGACCCAGTACTTC.

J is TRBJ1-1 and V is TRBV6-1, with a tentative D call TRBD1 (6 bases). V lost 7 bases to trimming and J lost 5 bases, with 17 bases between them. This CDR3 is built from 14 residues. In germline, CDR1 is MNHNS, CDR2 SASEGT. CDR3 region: CASNRWGLGTEAFF. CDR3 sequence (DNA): TGTGCCAGCAATAGATGGGGGCTGGGGACTGAAGCTTTCTTT.

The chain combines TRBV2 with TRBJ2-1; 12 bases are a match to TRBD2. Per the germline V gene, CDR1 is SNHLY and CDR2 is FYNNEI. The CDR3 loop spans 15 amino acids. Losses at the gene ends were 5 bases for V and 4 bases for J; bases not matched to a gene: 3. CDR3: CASSSGTSGYNEQFF. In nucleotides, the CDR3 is TGTGCCAGCAGTTCCGGGACTAGCGGGTACAATGAGCAGTTCTTC.

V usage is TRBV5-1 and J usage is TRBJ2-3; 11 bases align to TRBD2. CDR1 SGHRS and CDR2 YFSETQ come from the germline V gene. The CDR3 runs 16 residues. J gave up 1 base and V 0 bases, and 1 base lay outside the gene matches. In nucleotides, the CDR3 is TGCGCCAGCAGCTTGGCGACTAGCGGGGGCACAGATACGCAGTATTTT. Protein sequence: CASSLATSGGTDTQYF.